This passage covers 26 T cell receptor beta chains from one sample sequenced in a study of T cell repertoires in cytomegalovirus infection. Via MiXCR, TCRdb re-called the reads, giving one row per CDR3 protein. The repertoire holds hundreds of thousands of distinct CDR3 sequences, with 20% to 25% as singletons. Sequencing was carried out using CD8+ T cells from PBMCs. The receptors originated from a human donor in good health (CMV status not recorded). Some clones in this sample may be carry-over from other donors' samples.

The chain carries TRBV29-1 and TRBJ1-2, with D tentatively TRBD1 (6 bases). The V end lost 8 bases, the J end lost 6 bases, and 19 bases lay between the germline ends. Germline-derived CDR1 and CDR2 are SQVTM and ANQGSEA. CDR3 length: 13 residues. The DNA for the CDR3 is TGCAGCACCATCGCCGGGGGCTTCGATGGCTACACCTTC. Its protein product is CSTIAGGFDGYTF.

In this sample, this clonotype turned up a few times. The chain links TRBV14 to TRBJ2-6; 8 bases match TRBD1. The V gene's germline CDR1 is SGHDN and CDR2 FVKESK. V trimming: 4 bases; J trimming: 3 bases; junction bases outside the gene matches: 2. The CDR3 length is 15 residues. The CDR3 region has the DNA TGTGCCAGCAGCCTCAGGGGGCTTGGGGCCAACGTCCTGACTTTC. This translates into CASSLRGLGANVLTF. Full variable domain (rest looked up from reference TRBV14 and TRBJ2-6): EAGVTQFPSHSVIEKGQTVTLRCDPISGHDNLYWYRRVMGKEIKFLLHFVKESKQDESGMPNNRFLAERTGGTYSTLKVQPAELEDSGVYFCASSLRGLGANVLTFGAGSRLTVL.

The table lists this clonotype with many counts. V is TRBV28 and J is TRBJ2-5, with D maybe TRBD1 (6 bases). Trimming took off 3 bases at V and 2 bases at J, with 10 bases between the two ends. Germline assignment: CDR1 MDHEN and CDR2 SYDVKM. The CDR3 contains 14 residues. The CDR3 bases are TGTGCCAGCAGTTTTGACAGGATACAAGAGACCCAGTACTTC. The encoded protein is CASSFDRIQETQYF.

This chain uses TRBV6-1 with TRBJ2-3; no clear D. The V and J ends lost 1 base and 0 bases respectively, with 11 bases between them. CDR1 MNHNS and CDR2 SASEGT come from the germline V gene. The CDR3 spans 16 residues. The DNA of the CDR3 is TGTGCCAGCAGTGAAGAGCCAAGATCAAGCACAGATACGCAGTATTTT. Translating it yields CASSEEPRSSTDTQYF.

This clonotype appeared many times. Here the CDR3 reads CSMRGNYPPQEQFF. The CDR3 nucleotides read TGCAGCATGCGAGGAAACTACCCACCCCAAGAGCAGTTCTTC. This rearrangement joins TRBV29-1 to TRBJ2-1; D not certain. The germline V gene has CDR1 SQVTM and CDR2 ANQGSEA. Between the trimmed V and J ends, which lost 8 bases and 10 bases, there was a span of 24 bases. There are 14 residues in the CDR3.

The chain carries TRBV29-1 and TRBJ2-1; 12 bases align to TRBD2. This CDR3 comprises 15 residues. In germline, CDR1 is SQVTM, CDR2 ANQGSEA. Germline trimming cut 7 bases from V and 10 bases from J; bases unmatched to any gene: 14. The CDR3 spells CSASDPSGGAWEQFF. The CDR3 DNA is TGCAGCGCTTCCGACCCTAGCGGGGGGGCCTGGGAGCAGTTCTTC.

This clonotype was counted only a few times. The rearrangement links TRBV25-1 to TRBJ2-3; 7 bases fit TRBD2. This CDR3 spans 13 amino acids. Losses at the gene ends were 10 bases for V and 3 bases for J; bases not matched to a gene: 7. CDR1 and CDR2 (germline): MGHDK, SYGVNS. CDR3 nucleotide sequence: TGTGCCACCTTGGGGGGGACTACAGATACGCAGTATTTT. This gives the protein CATLGGTTDTQYF.

This clonotype was detected a few times. The J gene is TRBJ1-1, the V gene TRBV10-2, with D maybe TRBD1 (5 bases). Germline V gives CDR1 WSHSY, CDR2 SAAADI. Trimming removed 7 bases from V and 0 bases from J, with 12 bases in between. The CDR3 extends over 14 amino acids. For the CDR3, the DNA is TGCGCCAGCAAGGGGCGCGGGGTGAACACTGAAGCTTTCTTT. Amino acids: CASKGRGVNTEAFF.

The rearrangement uses TRBV5-6 and TRBJ1-2, with TRBD1 matching 9 bases. Germline values: CDR1 SGHDT, CDR2 YYEEEE. This CDR3 has 12 residues. Unmatched junction bases numbered 6, after V lost 4 bases and J lost 11 bases. The CDR3 region is CASSGDRVGYTF. Here the CDR3 DNA reads TGTGCCAGCAGCGGGGACAGGGTTGGTTACACCTTC.

This clonotype was recorded a few times. The chain has TRBV6-1 and TRBJ2-1, with D possibly matching TRBD2 (5 bases). The CDR3 has 15 residues. Per germline, CDR1 MNHNS and CDR2 SASEGT. V lost 4 bases, J lost 0 bases, and 10 bases lay in between. CDR3 DNA: TGTGCCAGCAGTGGTAGCAGCGGCTCCTACAATGAGCAGTTCTTC. Its translation is CASSGSSGSYNEQFF.

The chain recombines TRBV7-9 with TRBJ1-4, with a weak D call TRBD1 (5 bases). Germline assignment: CDR1 SEHNR and CDR2 FQNEAQ (reference sequence). Trimming removed 5 bases from V and 11 bases from J, with 15 bases in between. CDR3 length: 13 residues. CDR3 loop: CASSPGGNQKLFF. The CDR3 coding sequence is TGTGCCAGCAGCCCCGGGGGGAACCAGAAACTGTTTTTT.

This clonotype was picked up many times. The chain is built from TRBV7-9 and TRBJ1-1; TRBD1 is a possible D gene (6 bases). V lost 5 bases and J 1 base, leaving 23 bases between the germline ends. Germline V lookup: CDR1 SEHNR, CDR2 FQNEAQ (reference sequence). CDR3 length equals 18 residues. The CDR3 spells CASSLSSLSHRANTEAFF. For the CDR3, the DNA is TGTGCCAGCAGCCTTAGTAGTTTATCGCACAGGGCGAACACTGAAGCTTTCTTT.

Only a few counts were recorded for this clonotype. This chain connects TRBV7-9 to TRBJ1-1; 7 bases match TRBD1. CDR1 SEHNR and CDR2 FQNEAQ come from the germline V gene (reference sequence). Germline trimming cut 2 bases from V and 8 bases from J; bases unmatched to any gene: 11. The CDR3 extends over 15 amino acids. The chain's CDR3 is CASSLLGGGQQEAFF. The CDR3 DNA follows: TGTGCCAGCAGCTTATTGGGTGGGGGACAGCAAGAAGCTTTCTTT. Together with reference TRBV7-9 and TRBJ1-1, the CDR3 gives the full variable domain: DTGVSQNPRHKITKRGQNVTFRCDPISEHNRLYWYRQTLGQGPEFLTYFQNEAQLEKSRLLSDRFSAERPKGSFSTLEIQRTEQGDSAMYLCASSLLGGGQQEAFFGQGTRLTVV.

The sample holds a few counts of this clonotype. The genes are TRBV7-2 and TRBJ2-5, with TRBD2 identical over 11 bases. CDR3 length equals 16 residues. V trimming: 5 bases; J trimming: 7 bases; junction bases outside the gene matches: 12. Germline V gene data show CDR1 as SGHTA and CDR2 as FQGNSA. CDR3 DNA: TGTGCCAGCAGCCCGATAGCGGGAGGGCCCGGAGTGACCCAGTACTTC. Translation gives CASSPIAGGPGVTQYF.

The CDR3 DNA is TGTGCCAGCAGCCCCTCCAGGGGGACAGGATCACCCCTCCACTTT. The encoded protein is CASSPSRGTGSPLHF. This chain connects TRBV7-2 to TRBJ1-6; the match to TRBD1 covers 8 bases. V shed 5 bases and J 10 bases; nucleotides not matched to a gene: 10. Germline V gene data show CDR1 as SGHTA and CDR2 as FQGNSA. This CDR3 is built from 15 residues.

The rearrangement uses TRBV6-6 and TRBJ2-7; D may match TRBD1 or TRBD2 (5 bases each). CDR3 length: 15 residues. CDR1 and CDR2 from the germline V gene are MNHNY and SVGAGI (reference sequence). V was shortened by 5 bases and J by 2 bases, with 16 bases between the two germline ends. For the CDR3, the DNA is TGTGCCAGCAGTAAAGTACGGGACGGCGCCTACGAGCAGTACGTC. Its translation is CASSKVRDGAYEQYV.

This clonotype has a handful of counts. This chain uses TRBV7-6 with TRBJ2-7; 12 bases line up with TRBD2. The germline V gene encodes CDR1 SGHVS and CDR2 FNYEAQ. The CDR3 is made up of 14 amino acids. V was clipped by 4 bases and J by 3 bases; unmatched bases: 1. The CDR3 coding sequence is TGTGCCAGCAGCTCTAGCGGGGGGGGCTACGAGCAGTACTTC. This gives the protein CASSSSGGGYEQYF.

Concerning this clonotype itself: A read error is possible here, since a much larger clone lies one base away. The chain couples TRBV20-1 to TRBJ2-2; D call uncertain. The germline V and J ends were trimmed by 3 bases and 3 bases, with 5 bases remaining between them. The CDR3 is 12 amino acids. Germline V gene sequence: CDR1 DFQATT, CDR2 SNEGSKA (reference sequence). The CDR3 DNA reads TGCAGTGCTAGTAGGGACACCGGGGAGCTGTTTTTT. Translated, it gives CSASRDTGELFF.

This clonotype has at least ten counts. The chain links TRBV11-2 to TRBJ2-3, with 10 nucleotides matching TRBD2. CDR3 size: 15 residues. CDR1 SGHAT and CDR2 FQNNGV come from the germline V gene. Unmatched junction bases numbered 7, after V lost 6 bases and J lost 4 bases. CDR3 DNA: TGTGCCAGCAGTTCCGGGACTAGCGCCCCAGATACGCAGTATTTT. Encoded protein: CASSSGTSAPDTQYF.

This clonotype has more than one count but fewer than ten. The J gene is TRBJ2-2, the V gene TRBV29-1, with TRBD2 matching 7 bases. The CDR3 consists of 14 residues. Germline CDR1 SQVTM, CDR2 ANQGSEA. Unmatched junction bases numbered 7, after V lost 4 bases and J lost 5 bases. CDR3 DNA: TGCAGCGTTGCTCACCCCGGGGGGACCGGGGAGCTGTTTTTT. Translated: CSVAHPGGTGELFF.

This clonotype was seen ten or more times. The V and J genes are TRBV7-9 and TRBJ1-2; 8 nucleotides align to TRBD1. CDR3 size: 12 residues. J lost 7 bases, V lost 6 bases, and 4 bases had no gene match. Germline values: CDR1 SEHNR, CDR2 FQNEAQ (reference sequence). The CDR3 spells CASRQGESGYTF. The CDR3 DNA is TGTGCCAGCAGACAGGGGGAAAGTGGCTACACCTTC.

The chain has TRBV7-9 and TRBJ1-1, with D perhaps matching TRBD1 (5 bases). V lost 1 base and J lost 7, with 7 bases in between. Germline V gene data show CDR1 as SEHNR and CDR2 as FQNEAQ (reference sequence). There are 12 residues in the CDR3. Here the CDR3 DNA reads TGTGCCAGCAGCTTAGGGGACGGTGAAGCTTTCTTT. Its protein product is CASSLGDGEAFF.

This clonotype was seen a few times. The genes are TRBV7-9 and TRBJ2-7; weak D call: TRBD1 (7 bases). The germline V and J ends were trimmed by 5 bases and 7 bases, with 27 bases remaining between them. CDR3 length: 17 residues. CDR1 and CDR2 from the germline V gene are SEHNR and FQNEAQ (reference sequence). CDR3: CASSRLATTEGAPEQYV. CDR3 nucleotides: TGTGCCAGCAGCCGATTAGCCACTACGGAGGGGGCCCCGGAGCAGTACGTC.

This clonotype was observed many times. The rearrangement links TRBV27 to TRBJ2-1; 10 positions agree with TRBD2. Trimming removed 2 bases from V and 2 bases from J; junction bases left unmatched: 3. Germline CDR1 and CDR2: MNHEY and SMNVEV (reference sequence). The CDR3 is made up of 16 amino acids. In nucleotides, the CDR3 is TGTGCCAGCAGTTTAGATACTAGCGGGGCCTACAATGAGCAGTTCTTC. Protein sequence: CASSLDTSGAYNEQFF.

This clonotype was observed many times. The chain carries TRBV7-8 and TRBJ1-2; no clear D. The CDR3 has 14 residues. V shed 5 bases and J shed 4 bases, with 14 bases lying between them. Germline assignment: CDR1 SGHVS and CDR2 FQNEAQ. This chain's CDR3 is CASSLPDRTYGYTF. In DNA form, the CDR3 reads TGTGCCAGCAGCCTCCCCGATCGGACCTATGGCTACACCTTC.

This clonotype was observed a few times. V and J are TRBV29-1 and TRBJ2-1, with D uncertain. This CDR3 has 16 amino acids. Trimming removed 1 base at V and 8 bases at J, with 21 bases between. The germline gives CDR1 SQVTM, CDR2 ANQGSEA. The CDR3 DNA follows: TGCAGCGTTGAAGCAACCGGGCTCCACGGCACCGATGAGCAGTTCTTC. Its protein is CSVEATGLHGTDEQFF.